This T cell receptor (beta chain) is drawn from a study of T cell changes during pregnancy in multiple sclerosis. CDR3 size: 18 residues. J gave up 4 bases and V 4 bases, and 17 bases lay outside the gene matches. Germline lookup yields CDR1 SGHRS and CDR2 YFSETQ. TCRdb's copy holds only in-frame clones and misses some; the assay was immunoSEQ multiplex PCR. The sample holds fewer than 110,000 clones, about 91% seen once. The TCR sequence derives from a female donor with multiple sclerosis, enrolled in a pregnancy study. This sequence joins TRBV5-1 and TRBJ2-3, with 8 bases fitting TRBD2. The sequencing here drew on peripheral blood, taken in the second trimester of pregnancy. CDR3 sequence: CASSPAGASGLRADTQYF. The CDR3 nucleotides are TGCGCCAGCAGCCCGGCTGGAGCTAGCGGGTTGAGGGCAGATACGCAGTATTTT. Combining the CDR3 with reference TRBV5-1 and TRBJ2-3 gives the whole variable domain KAGVTQTPRYLIKTRGQQVTLSCSPISGHRSVSWYQQTPGQGLQFLFEYFSETQRNKGNFPGRFSGRQFSNSRSEMNVSTLELGDSALYLCASSPAGASGLRADTQYFGPGTRLTVL.